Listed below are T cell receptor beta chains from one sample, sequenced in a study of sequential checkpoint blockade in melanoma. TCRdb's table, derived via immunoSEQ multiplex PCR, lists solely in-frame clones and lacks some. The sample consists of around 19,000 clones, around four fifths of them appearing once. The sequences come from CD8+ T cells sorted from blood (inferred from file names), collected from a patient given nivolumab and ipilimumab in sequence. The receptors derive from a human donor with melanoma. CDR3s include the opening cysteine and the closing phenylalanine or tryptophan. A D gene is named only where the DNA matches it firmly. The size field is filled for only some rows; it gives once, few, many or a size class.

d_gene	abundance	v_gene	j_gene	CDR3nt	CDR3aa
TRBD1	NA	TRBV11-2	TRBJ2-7	TGTGCCAGCAGCTTAGGGGACAGGTCGATTCGCTACGAGCAGTACTTC	CASSLGDRSIRYEQYF
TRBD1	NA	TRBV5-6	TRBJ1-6	TGTGCCAGCAGCGCGGGACAGGGGTTTAATTCACCCCTCCACTTT	CASSAGQGFNSPLHF
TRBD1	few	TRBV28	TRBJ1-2	TGTGCCAGCAGTGTGGAAAGACAGGGTCTCGGCTACACCTTC	CASSVERQGLGYTF
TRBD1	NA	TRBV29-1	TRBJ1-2	TGCAGCGTTGAAGACCAGACAGGGTTATCCTATGGCTACACCTTC	CSVEDQTGLSYGYTF
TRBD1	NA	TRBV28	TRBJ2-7	TGTGCCAGCAGCTACCGGGACAGAGGCTTCTACGAGCAGTACTTC	CASSYRDRGFYEQYF
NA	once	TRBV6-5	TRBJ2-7	TGTGCCAGCAGTTCCCCCGGGGAGAATTACGACGAGCAGTACTTC	CASSSPGENYDEQYF
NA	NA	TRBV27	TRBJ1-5	TGTGCCAGTGTAACAGGGAATCAGCCCCAGCATTTT	CASVTGNQPQHF
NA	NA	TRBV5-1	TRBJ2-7	TGCGCCAGCAGCTTTACTGAGGACTACGAGCAGTACTTC	CASSFTEDYEQYF
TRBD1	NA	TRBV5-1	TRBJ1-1	TGCGCCAGCAGCTGGGGGGACAGGGTGAACACTGAAGCTTTCTTT	CASSWGDRVNTEAFF
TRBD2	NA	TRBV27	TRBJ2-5	TGTGCCAGCTCGAAACCGACTAGCGGGAGGGCCGGCGAGACCCAGTACTTC	CASSKPTSGRAGETQYF
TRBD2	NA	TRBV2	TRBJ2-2	TGTGCCAGCAGTGGGGCGGGGGGGCTTCCCGGGGAGCTGTTTTTT	CASSGAGGLPGELFF
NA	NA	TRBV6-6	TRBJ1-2	TGTGCCAGCAGTTACAGATCGGGGGAGGGCTACACCTTC	CASSYRSGEGYTF
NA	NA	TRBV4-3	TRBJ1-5	TGCGCCAGCAGCCAAGATCTTCGGGGGGGTCGGCCCCAGCATTTT	CASSQDLRGGRPQHF
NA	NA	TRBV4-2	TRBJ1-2	TGTGCCAGCAGCCAAGATTCGTTTCCCGGCTACACCTTC	CASSQDSFPGYTF
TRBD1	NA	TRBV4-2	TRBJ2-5	TGTGCCAGCAGCCAGACAGGGGGCGCTGAGGGGACCCAGTACTTC	CASSQTGGAEGTQYF
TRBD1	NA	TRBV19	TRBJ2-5	TGTGCCAGTAGTATATGGACAGGCTATCAAGAGACCCAGTACTTC	CASSIWTGYQETQYF
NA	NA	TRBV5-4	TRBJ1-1	TGTGCCAGCAGCAAAGGCCCACAGTCAGGGGCTATGAACACTGAAGCTTTCTTT	CASSKGPQSGAMNTEAFF
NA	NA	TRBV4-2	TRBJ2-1	TGTGCCAGCAGCCAAGATCCCGGCGGTTACAATGAGCAGTTCTTC	CASSQDPGGYNEQFF
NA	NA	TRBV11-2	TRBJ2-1	TGTGCCAGCAGCTCAAGTAGCTCCTACAATGAGCAGTTCTTC	CASSSSSSYNEQFF
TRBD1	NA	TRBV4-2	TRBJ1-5	TGTGCCAGCAGCCCAGAGGGGACAGGGGTCAATCAGCCCCAGCATTTT	CASSPEGTGVNQPQHF
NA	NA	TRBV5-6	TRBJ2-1	TGTGCCAGCAGCTTGAGGGACTTCAATGAGCAGTTCTTC	CASSLRDFNEQFF
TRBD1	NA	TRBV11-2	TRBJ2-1	TGTGCCAGCAGCCAGGGACAGGCGTACAATGAGCAGTTCTTC	CASSQGQAYNEQFF
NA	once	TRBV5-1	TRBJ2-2	TGCGCCAGCAGCTTTCAGGGGACCGGGGAGCTGTTTTTT	CASSFQGTGELFF
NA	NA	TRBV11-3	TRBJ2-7	TGTGCCAGCAGCTCCCGGGACAAGACCTACGAGCAGTACTTC	CASSSRDKTYEQYF
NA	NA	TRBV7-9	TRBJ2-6	TGTGCCAGCAGCTTCCCGGGACTGGGCTCTGGGGCCAACGTCCTGACTTTC	CASSFPGLGSGANVLTF
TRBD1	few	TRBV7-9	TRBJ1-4	TGTGCCAGCAGCCGACCCGGGACAGTATATAATGAAAAACTGTTTTTT	CASSRPGTVYNEKLFF
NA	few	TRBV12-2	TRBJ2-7	TGTGCAAGTCGCTCAGCGGGGCTATCCTACGAGCAGTACTTC	CASRSAGLSYEQYF
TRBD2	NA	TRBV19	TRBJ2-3	TGTGCCAGTAGCCTAGGTAGCGGGGGCTTAGGCACAGATACGCAGTATTTT	CASSLGSGGLGTDTQYF
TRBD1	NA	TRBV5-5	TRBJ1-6	TGTGCCAGCAGCCCGGGACAGTATAATTCACCCCTCCACTTT	CASSPGQYNSPLHF